Below, 24 T cell receptor beta chains from the same sample are listed, as sequenced in a study of T cells in Graves' hyperthyroidism and ophthalmopathy. Amplified regions were TCR beta CDR3 sequences from RNA transcripts. The HTBI primer set was used in a first-round RT-PCR of the TCR CDR3. TCRdb re-called the multiplex PCR reads with MiXCR, one entry per CDR3 protein. The sample yields 150,000 to 200,000 distinct CDR3 sequences, about 9% seen once. The specimen sequenced was blood. The receptors were gathered from a woman aged 18 to 35 with Graves' hyperthyroidism that later progressed to Graves' ophthalmopathy.

This clonotype was recorded many times. The gene calls are TRBV6-1 and TRBJ2-7, with D possibly TRBD1 on 6 matching bases. The V end lost 7 bases, the J end lost 5 bases, and 21 bases lay between the germline ends. CDR1 MNHNS and CDR2 SASEGT come from the germline V gene. This CDR3 is 15 amino acids long. The CDR3 region is CASTPIDRPGDEQYF. In DNA form, the CDR3 reads TGTGCCAGCACCCCAATAGACAGGCCTGGGGACGAGCAGTACTTC.

This clonotype was seen many times. This rearrangement joins TRBV19 to TRBJ2-7; 7 bases line up with TRBD1. J lost 2 bases, V lost 5 bases, and 12 bases had no gene match. CDR3 length: 16 amino acids. Germline V gene lookup returns CDR1 LNHDA and CDR2 SQIVND (reference sequence). CDR3 in amino acids: CASSRYPGQTTYEQYF. The CDR3 region has the DNA TGTGCCAGTAGTCGATACCCGGGACAGACTACCTACGAGCAGTACTTC.

This clonotype was seen ten or more times. The rearrangement links TRBV11-3 to TRBJ2-3; TRBD2 might be the D (6 bases). Germline CDR1 and CDR2: SGHNT and YENEEA. V was cut by 6 bases and J by 1 base, with 8 bases left in between. The CDR3 runs to 13 residues. The CDR3 here is CASRGGGTDTQYF. In DNA, the CDR3 is TGTGCCAGCAGGGGAGGAGGCACAGATACGCAGTATTTT.

In its sample, this clonotype was seen a few times. This chain connects TRBV10-3 to TRBJ1-5; 10 positions match TRBD1. The CDR3 runs 13 residues. J gave up 12 bases and V 4 bases, and 6 bases lay outside the gene matches. The germline V gene has CDR1 ENHRY and CDR2 SYGVKD. Written as DNA, the CDR3 is TGTGCCATCAGTGGGACAGGGGGAATGGTCCAGCATTTT. It codes for CAISGTGGMVQHF.

This clonotype was observed many times. V is TRBV7-3 and J is TRBJ2-3, with 10 bases fitting TRBD2. Germline values: CDR1 SGHTA, CDR2 FQGTGA. J gave up 5 bases and V 5 bases, and 7 bases lay outside the gene matches. This CDR3 has 15 amino acids. The CDR3 region has the DNA TGTGCCAGCAGCACAGGACTAGCGGATGTAGATACGCAGTATTTT. Translating it yields CASSTGLADVDTQYF. The variable domain in full, with the rest retrieved from reference TRBV7-3 and TRBJ2-3, is GAGVSQTPSNKVTEKGKYVELRCDPISGHTALYWYRQSLGQGPEFLIYFQGTGAADDSGLPNDRFFAVRPEGSVSTLKIQRTERGDSAVYLCASSTGLADVDTQYFGPGTRLTVL.

This clonotype appeared many times. The CDR3 spells CASSFGSDYGYTF. The DNA of the CDR3 is TGTGCCAGCAGTTTCGGGTCCGACTATGGCTACACCTTC. V usage is TRBV12-3 or TRBV12-4 and J usage is TRBJ1-2; D gene ambiguous. V lost 3 bases to trimming and J lost 3 bases, with 8 bases between them. The CDR3 covers 13 residues.

The rearrangement joins TRBV29-1 to TRBJ1-3; D remains unclear. The CDR3 length is 13 residues. V gave up 3 bases and J gave up 3 bases, with 9 bases separating them. Germline V gene lookup returns CDR1 SQVTM and CDR2 ANQGSEA. The CDR3 loop reads CSVDGLDGNTIYF. The CDR3 nucleotides are TGCAGCGTTGACGGACTCGATGGAAACACCATATATTTT.

The table lists this clonotype with a few counts. V gene TRBV9 combines with J gene TRBJ2-7, with D perhaps TRBD1 (8 bases). V was shortened by 4 bases and J by 3 bases, with 20 bases between the two germline ends. CDR3 size: 16 residues. CDR1 is SGDLS and CDR2 is YYNGEE in the germline V gene. The CDR3 coding sequence is TGTGCCAGCAGCCCTGGTGAGACAGGGGAGGGCTACGAGCAGTACTTC. Protein: CASSPGETGEGYEQYF.

Of note for this clonotype: Since no conserved phenylalanine or tryptophan closes the CDR3, a read error is the likely cause. The chain employs TRBV12-3 or TRBV12-4 and TRBJ2-2; 7 bases agree with TRBD1. V was clipped by 11 bases and J by 4 bases; unmatched bases: 7. The CDR3 has 13 amino acids. The CDR3 here is CAAHWDSTGELFL. CDR3 DNA: TGTGCCGCCCACTGGGACAGCACCGGGGAGCTGTTTCTT.

V and J are TRBV18 and TRBJ1-1, with D unresolved. The CDR3 covers 14 residues. Per the germline V gene, CDR1 is KGHSH and CDR2 is LQKENI. Trimming cost V 2 bases and J 8 bases, with 15 bases left between them. The CDR3 here is CASSPTPSREEAFF. Here the CDR3 DNA reads TGTGCCAGCTCACCAACCCCCAGTCGAGAAGAAGCTTTCTTT.

J is TRBJ1-1 and V is TRBV7-3; D call uncertain. V was shortened by 6 bases and J by 5 bases, with 16 bases between the two germline ends. CDR1 is SGHTA, CDR2 FQGTGA, per germline. This CDR3 contains 14 residues. CDR3 coding DNA: TGTGCCAGCAGTCCAAGCACCGTTGAGACTGAAGCTTTCTTT. It specifies CASSPSTVETEAFF. The entire variable domain, with the rest obtained from reference TRBV7-3 and TRBJ1-1, is as follows: GAGVSQTPSNKVTEKGKYVELRCDPISGHTALYWYRQSLGQGPEFLIYFQGTGAADDSGLPNDRFFAVRPEGSVSTLKIQRTERGDSAVYLCASSPSTVETEAFFGQGTRLTVV.

This clonotype was counted ten times or more. The chain couples TRBV3-1 to TRBJ1-2; TRBD1 aligns across 7 bases. Germline CDR1 is LGHDT and CDR2 is YNNKEL (reference sequence). The CDR3 extends over 13 amino acids. The V segment lost 4 bases and the J segment 4 bases; nucleotides outside the gene matches: 3. The CDR3 region has the DNA TGTGCCAGCAGCCCGGGACAGCCCTATGGCTACACCTTC. This encodes CASSPGQPYGYTF.

This clonotype showed up many times. The gene calls are TRBV7-9 and TRBJ2-1; perhaps TRBD1 as D (5 bases). V gave up 2 bases and J gave up 4 bases, with 15 bases separating them. Germline V gene sequence: CDR1 SEHNR, CDR2 FQNEAQ (reference sequence). The CDR3 is 16 residues long. The DNA of the CDR3 is TGTGCCAGCAGCTTAACCGGGTCCCAGGGATACAATGAGCAGTTCTTC. It yields the protein CASSLTGSQGYNEQFF.

The table lists this clonotype with many counts. The chain joins TRBV15 to TRBJ1-3; weak D call: TRBD1 (5 bases). V gave up 2 bases and J gave up 0 bases, with 11 bases separating them. Looked up from germline, CDR1 is LNHNV and CDR2 is YYDKDF (reference sequence). The CDR3 contains 16 residues. The CDR3 is CATSRSGSGSGNTIYF. The CDR3 DNA is TGTGCCACCAGCAGATCAGGGTCGGGCTCTGGAAACACCATATATTTT.

This clonotype has at least ten counts. The genes are TRBV20-1 and TRBJ2-7; 7 positions match TRBD1. J gave up 4 bases and V 6 bases, and 6 bases lay outside the gene matches. Germline V gene data show CDR1 as DFQATT and CDR2 as SNEGSKA (reference sequence). The CDR3 is made up of 12 amino acids. In DNA form, the CDR3 reads TGCAGTGCAAGGCAGACAGGGTACGAGCAGTACTTC. As protein: CSARQTGYEQYF.

There are many counts of this clonotype. The chain combines TRBV27 with TRBJ2-3, with a possible D match to TRBD2 (5 bases). Trimming left V 7 bases short and J 7 bases short, with 9 bases between. The V gene's germline CDR1 is MNHEY and CDR2 SMNVEV (reference sequence). The CDR3 is 11 amino acids. The chain's CDR3 is CASTPDYTQYF. As DNA, the CDR3 is TGTGCCAGCACCCCGGACTATACGCAGTATTTT.

The sample holds many counts of this clonotype. The chain joins TRBV2 to TRBJ1-2, with TRBD1 matching over 7 bases. V lost 5 bases, J lost 6 bases, and 6 bases stayed unmatched. The CDR3 has 13 amino acids. Germline V gene data show CDR1 as SNHLY and CDR2 as FYNNEI. The chain's CDR3 is CASSYRGGDGYTF. CDR3 DNA: TGTGCCAGCAGTTACAGGGGCGGAGATGGCTACACCTTC.

About this clonotype: Given a much more abundant clone one base away, this may be a read error. The chain links TRBV3-1 to TRBJ2-1, with a possible D match to TRBD1 (5 bases). This CDR3 is 14 amino acids long. Germline CDR1 reads LGHDT; CDR2 reads YNNKEL (reference sequence). With 4 bases removed from V and 1 base from J, the gap between germline ends came to 8 bases. This CDR3 reads CASSRGQSYNEQFF. CDR3 bases: TGTGCCAGCAGCCGGGGCCAATCCTACAATGAGCAGTTCTTC.

This clonotype occurred many times. This chain links TRBV6-1 with TRBJ1-2, with D perhaps TRBD1 (5 bases). CDR1 and CDR2 from the germline V gene are MNHNS and SASEGT. V lost 4 bases and J lost 2, with 8 bases in between. The CDR3 consists of 13 residues. The CDR3 DNA reads as TGTGCCAGCAGTGTCAGGGAGAACTATGGCTACACCTTC. Protein product: CASSVRENYGYTF.

This clonotype occurred many times. The V call is TRBV27, the J call TRBJ2-3; 11 bases agree with TRBD2. Trimming removed 5 bases from V and 4 bases from J; junction bases left unmatched: 5. Germline CDR1 MNHEY, CDR2 SMNVEV (reference sequence). CDR3 length: 15 amino acids. CDR3 bases: TGTGCCAGCAGTGCCGGACTAGCGGGTTCAGATACGCAGTATTTT. Translating it yields CASSAGLAGSDTQYF.

This clonotype was seen at least ten times. J is TRBJ1-1 and V is TRBV6-1; 9 bases align to TRBD1. Germline CDR1 is MNHNS and CDR2 is SASEGT. CDR3 length: 15 amino acids. Germline trimming cut 6 bases from V and 0 bases from J; bases unmatched to any gene: 5. The CDR3 region is CASSTGGLMNTEAFF. DNA of the CDR3: TGTGCCAGCAGCACAGGGGGCTTGATGAACACTGAAGCTTTCTTT.

This clonotype was counted many times. The V and J genes are TRBV7-3 and TRBJ2-5; 13 bases map to TRBD2. The trim removed 5 bases at V and 2 bases at J, leaving 5 bases unmatched. CDR3 length equals 16 residues. Germline loops: CDR1 SGHTA, CDR2 FQGTGA. CDR3 nucleotide sequence: TGTGCCAGCAGCCCTACTAGCGGGGGGGAACAAGAGACCCAGTACTTC. Translating gives CASSPTSGGEQETQYF.

Turning to this clonotype: Given a much more abundant clone one base away, this may be a read error. The chain employs TRBV28 and TRBJ1-6; D ambiguous. V lost 7 bases and J 16 bases, leaving 26 bases between the germline ends. Germline V CDR1 and CDR2: MDHEN, SYDVKM. CDR3 length equals 15 residues. The CDR3, as DNA: TGTGCCAGCAATCGGAGCCCTCGGATAAGGATGGTTCTCCACTTT. Translating gives CASNRSPRIRMVLHF.

The J gene is TRBJ2-1, the V gene TRBV19; TRBD2 matches at 14 bases. Germline V CDR1 and CDR2: LNHDA, SQIVND (reference sequence). The CDR3 length is 20 residues. Trimming removed 1 base from V and 6 bases from J; junction bases left unmatched: 14. CDR3 DNA: TGTGCCAGTAGTATAGTAATGGGGACTAGCGGGAGAGTCGTCATCAATGAGCAGTTCTTC. Its translation is CASSIVMGTSGRVVINEQFF.